A single sample gave rise to the 22 T cell receptor beta chains below, sequenced in a study of OX40 agonist ivuxolimab in advanced cancers. Library preparation employed the immunoSEQ multiplex PCR assay. Held by TCRdb, this immuneACCESS table contains in-frame sequences only and omits some clones. Under half of the omission traces to an unresolved V gene where checked; the cause of the rest is unknown. This sample has approximately 100,000 clones in its table, and 70% to 90% of those were observed once. 3.8% of the sample comes from the top ten. The source was CD4+ or CD8+ T cells sorted from blood, collected in a trial of the OX40 agonist ivuxolimab. The receptors come from an adult with an advanced solid tumor such as melanoma, head and neck, liver or kidney cancer.

The chain carries TRBV5-1 and TRBJ2-7, with 10 bases that match TRBD1. J gave up 5 bases and V 4 bases, and 9 bases lay outside the gene matches. Germline V CDR1 and CDR2: SGHRS, YFSETQ. The CDR3 contains 15 residues. CDR3 in DNA: TGCGCCAGCAGCAGGGGGACAGGGGAAGGCGACGAGCAGTACTTC. Encoded protein: CASSRGTGEGDEQYF.

V usage is TRBV5-1 and J usage is TRBJ1-2; D gene ambiguous. Germline CDR1 is SGHRS and CDR2 is YFSETQ. Deletions cut 1 base from V and 4 bases from J, with 17 bases between. This CDR3 is 16 amino acids long. For the CDR3, the DNA is TGCGCCAGCAGCTTGCCAAATAAGGAGTTCGGCTATGGCTACACCTTC. Translating it yields CASSLPNKEFGYGYTF. Based on the CDR3 plus reference TRBV5-1 and TRBJ1-2, the full variable domain is KAGVTQTPRYLIKTRGQQVTLSCSPISGHRSVSWYQQTPGQGLQFLFEYFSETQRNKGNFPGRFSGRQFSNSRSEMNVSTLELGDSALYLCASSLPNKEFGYGYTFGSGTRLTVV.

This clone was picked up one time. J is TRBJ2-2 and V is TRBV5-1, with no clear D. Germline V CDR1 and CDR2: SGHRS, YFSETQ. This CDR3 has 15 amino acids. The V gene lost 0 bases and the J gene lost 4 bases, with 10 bases spanning the gap. CDR3 DNA: TGCGCCAGCAGCTTGGCCCACACCCGCACCGGGGAGCTGTTTTTT. As protein: CASSLAHTRTGELFF.

The chain joins TRBV7-9 to TRBJ1-2; no firm D call. V was cut by 0 bases and J by 4 bases, with 3 bases left in between. The CDR3 is 12 residues long. Germline V CDR1 and CDR2: SEHNR, FQNEAQ (reference sequence). The CDR3 nucleotides read TGTGCCAGCAGCTTAGCGGGCTATGGCTACACCTTC. Translation gives CASSLAGYGYTF.

There are a few counts of this clone. The same CDR3 is also encoded by other DNA sequences in this sample. The CDR3 sequence: CAISESGSTDTQYF. CDR3 nucleotide sequence: TGTGCCATCAGTGAGTCGGGCAGCACAGATACGCAGTATTTT. This chain joins TRBV10-3 and TRBJ2-3; D gene uncertain. The V gene's germline CDR1 is ENHRY and CDR2 SYGVKD. This CDR3 spans 14 amino acids. Trimming took off 0 bases at V and 0 bases at J, with 4 bases between the two ends.

The chain employs TRBV19 and TRBJ2-1; D is uncertain. The CDR3 totals 15 residues. Trimming stripped 3 bases from V and 0 bases from J, with 9 bases between. Germline CDR1 and CDR2: LNHDA and SQIVND (reference sequence). DNA for the CDR3: TGTGCCAGTAGTATTACCTCAAGCTCCTACAATGAGCAGTTCTTC. Residues: CASSITSSSYNEQFF.

The CDR3 sequence is CASSLHYEQYF. In nucleotides, the CDR3 is TGTGCCAGCAGTTTGCACTACGAGCAGTACTTC. The V gene is TRBV28, the J gene TRBJ2-5; D unresolved. The end of the DNA fits TRBJ2-7 better, so the J call may be wrong. The CDR3 runs 11 residues. From germline, CDR1 is MDHEN and CDR2 SYDVKM.

The V and J genes are TRBV28 and TRBJ2-1, with TRBD2 as a possible D gene (6 bases). Trimming left V 3 bases short and J 9 bases short, with 15 bases between. The CDR3 extends over 14 amino acids. The germline V gene encodes CDR1 MDHEN and CDR2 SYDVKM. The DNA for the CDR3 is TGTGCCAGCAGTTTCAGGGCGGAGGAGGGTGAGCAGTTCTTC. Amino acid sequence: CASSFRAEEGEQFF.

This chain uses TRBV4-1 with TRBJ1-1; D perhaps matches TRBD1 (5 bases). This CDR3 has 14 residues. Trimming removed 6 bases from V and 4 bases from J, with 15 bases in between. The germline gives CDR1 MGHRA, CDR2 YSYEKL. CDR3 in DNA: TGCGCCAGCAGTCCCGGGACGCCCAGCACTGAAGCTTTCTTT. Translation: CASSPGTPSTEAFF.

DNA for the CDR3: TGTGCCAGTAACACTTTTTTCCGGCACAATGAGCAGTTCTTC. As protein: CASNTFFRHNEQFF. The gene calls are TRBV19 and TRBJ2-1, with D unresolved. The CDR3 covers 14 residues. Germline CDR1 LNHDA, CDR2 SQIVND (reference sequence). Trimming left V 7 bases short and J 5 bases short, with 15 bases between.

The chain combines TRBV5-4 with TRBJ2-3; TRBD2 agrees at 10 bases. The CDR3 sequence is 16 residues long. J was trimmed by 8 bases and V by 6 bases; bases with no gene match: 15. From germline, CDR1 is SGHNT and CDR2 YYREEE (reference sequence). The CDR3 spells CASTLRTSGTGGTQYF. The CDR3 DNA reads TGTGCCAGCACCCTGAGGACTAGCGGTACCGGGGGTACGCAGTATTTT.

V is TRBV9 and J is TRBJ2-1, with 10 bases identical to TRBD2. Germline V CDR1 and CDR2: SGDLS, YYNGEE. The CDR3 totals 16 residues. V dropped 5 bases and J dropped 7; count of bases not matched to a gene: 12. The CDR3 loop is CASSFRPGLARNEQFF. The CDR3 DNA follows: TGTGCCAGCAGTTTCAGACCGGGACTAGCGAGGAATGAGCAGTTCTTC.

The V and J genes are TRBV10-3 and TRBJ2-3, with 7 bases lining up with TRBD2. V was pared by 6 bases and J by 5 bases, with 11 bases of the junction left unmatched. This CDR3 spans 15 amino acids. CDR1 and CDR2 from the germline V gene are ENHRY and SYGVKD. Here the CDR3 reads CAIRDTEWEGDTQYF. In DNA, the CDR3 is TGTGCCATCAGGGATACAGAGTGGGAGGGAGATACGCAGTATTTT.

This rearrangement joins TRBV7-3 to TRBJ2-1; the match to TRBD2 covers 9 bases. Germline CDR1 is SGHTA and CDR2 is FQGTGA. Unmatched junction bases numbered 5, after V lost 2 bases and J lost 6 bases. The CDR3 runs to 15 residues. The CDR3 sequence is CASSLAAGGINEQFF. As DNA, the CDR3 is TGTGCCAGCAGCTTAGCAGCGGGAGGTATCAATGAGCAGTTCTTC.

The V call is TRBV27, the J call TRBJ2-2; D may be TRBD2 (6 bases). Germline V gives CDR1 MNHEY, CDR2 SMNVEV (reference sequence). This CDR3 has 14 residues. V lost 2 bases to trimming and J lost 4 bases, with 8 bases between them. CDR3 region: CASSLLGGTGELFF. CDR3 bases: TGTGCCAGCAGTTTACTGGGGGGCACCGGGGAGCTGTTTTTT.

The chain uses TRBV28 and TRBJ2-5; D ambiguous. CDR3 length: 15 residues. Germline V gene sequence: CDR1 MDHEN, CDR2 SYDVKM. V shed 5 bases and J shed 2 bases, with 15 bases lying between them. Here the CDR3 reads CASSPPGRAQETQYF. In DNA form, the CDR3 reads TGTGCCAGCAGTCCCCCGGGCAGAGCTCAAGAGACCCAGTACTTC.

This chain uses TRBV6-4 with TRBJ1-6; TRBD1 matches 11 bases. The CDR3 spans 14 residues. The germline V gene encodes CDR1 MRHNA and CDR2 SNTAGT. V trimming: 3 bases; J trimming: 9 bases; junction bases outside the gene matches: 1. The CDR3, as DNA: TGTGCCAGCAGTGATGGACAGGGGGCTTCACCCCTCCACTTT. Encoded protein: CASSDGQGASPLHF.

The rearrangement uses TRBV11-1 and TRBJ2-7; TRBD2 matches 7 bases. The germline gives CDR1 SGHAT, CDR2 FQDESV (reference sequence). The V and J ends lost 11 bases and 2 bases, in that order; junction bases with no gene match: 21. CDR3 size: 17 residues. The CDR3 region has the DNA TGTGCCTCTTCCAGCGGGACCATATCGTTGGTCCCCTACGAGCAGTACTTC. Translated, it gives CASSSGTISLVPYEQYF.

In the case of this clone: Other DNA sequences from this sample encode an identical CDR3 as well. The rearrangement joins TRBV10-3 to TRBJ2-5, with no clear D. This CDR3 has 14 residues. Germline lookup yields CDR1 ENHRY and CDR2 SYGVKD. V lost 2 bases and J lost 1, with 8 bases in between. CDR3 coding DNA: TGTGCCATCAGTGAGGGATACACCCAAGAGACCCAGTACTTC. Residues: CAISEGYTQETQYF.

J is TRBJ1-2 and V is TRBV13, with 8 bases lining up with TRBD1. The CDR3 is 18 amino acids. In germline, CDR1 is PRHDT, CDR2 FYEKMQ (reference sequence). J lost 4 bases, V lost 5 bases, and 18 bases had no gene match. This CDR3 reads CASSPRYSRGRDPYGYTF. DNA for the CDR3: TGTGCCAGCAGCCCCAGATACTCCAGGGGGCGAGATCCCTATGGCTACACCTTC. Full variable domain (outside the CDR3, taken from reference TRBV13 and TRBJ1-2): AAGVIQSPRHLIKEKRETATLKCYPIPRHDTVYWYQQGPGQDPQFLISFYEKMQSDKGSIPDRFSAQQFSDYHSELNMSSLELGDSALYFCASSPRYSRGRDPYGYTFGSGTRLTVV.

The V gene is TRBV28, the J gene TRBJ2-7, with TRBD2 identical over 8 bases. V dropped 5 bases and J dropped 3; count of bases not matched to a gene: 9. Germline CDR1 is MDHEN and CDR2 is SYDVKM. The CDR3 is 15 amino acids. In nucleotides, the CDR3 is TGTGCCAGCAGTGCCATAGCGGGAACAGACTACGAGCAGTACTTC. It is translated as CASSAIAGTDYEQYF.

The chain recombines TRBV7-9 with TRBJ2-2, with 8 nucleotides matching TRBD2. The CDR3 has 15 residues. V trimming: 10 bases; J trimming: 5 bases; junction bases outside the gene matches: 12. CDR1 is SEHNR, CDR2 FQNEAQ, per germline (reference sequence). Here the CDR3 DNA reads TGTGCCACCCCCCCCGGGGGGGCAGGGACCGGGGAGCTGTTTTTT. Its protein product is CATPPGGAGTGELFF.